A single sample is the source of the 29 T cell receptor beta chains below, sequenced in a study of cytomegalovirus exposure and HLA in healthy donors listed by TCRdb under 2017. Library construction relied on the immunoSEQ multiplex PCR assay. For the multiplex PCR, a mixture combining 60 forward primers for TCR Vbeta segments and 13 reverse primers for TCR Jbeta segments was used. In TCRdb, the immuneACCESS table is reduced to in-frame sequences with V and J assigned. These tables do not hold every clone; where another copy was compared, an unresolved V gene accounts for under half, and the others remain unexplained. Present in this sample are approximately 190,000 clones, about four fifths of which were seen just once. Roughly 2.6% of the sample is taken by the ten largest. The sample taken for sequencing was PBMCs. Every receptor here comes from a woman in her fifties or sixties in good health and CMV-seropositive.

The V gene is TRBV11-3, the J gene TRBJ2-7, with 9 bases matching TRBD2. The CDR3 consists of 17 residues. Germline CDR1 and CDR2: SGHNT and YENEEA. With V trimmed by 5 bases and J by 2 bases, 13 bases remained unmatched. The CDR3 region is CASSPNPTLAGTYEQYF. DNA for the CDR3: TGTGCCAGCAGCCCCAACCCCACCCTAGCGGGGACCTACGAGCAGTACTTC.

This chain links TRBV5-1 with TRBJ1-1; TRBD1 might be the D (6 bases). The CDR3 is 16 residues long. V lost 0 bases and J lost 0, with 12 bases in between. Germline V gene lookup returns CDR1 SGHRS and CDR2 YFSETQ. In DNA, the CDR3 is TGCGCCAGCAGCTTGGGACCCCAGGGGATGAACACTGAAGCTTTCTTT. Amino acids: CASSLGPQGMNTEAFF. Full variable domain (remainder filled in from reference TRBV5-1 and TRBJ1-1): KAGVTQTPRYLIKTRGQQVTLSCSPISGHRSVSWYQQTPGQGLQFLFEYFSETQRNKGNFPGRFSGRQFSNSRSEMNVSTLELGDSALYLCASSLGPQGMNTEAFFGQGTRLTVV.

This clone has a handful of counts. The J gene is TRBJ1-4, the V gene TRBV5-5; 8 nucleotides match TRBD1. This CDR3 has 15 residues. Germline V gene data show CDR1 as SGHKS and CDR2 as YYEKEE (reference sequence). V was clipped by 5 bases and J by 5 bases; unmatched bases: 8. The CDR3 reads CASRNNRGINEKLFF. The CDR3 DNA is TGTGCCAGCAGAAATAACAGGGGGATAAATGAAAAACTGTTTTTT.

The rearrangement joins TRBV7-9 to TRBJ2-3; TRBD2 aligns across 9 bases. Germline trimming cut 0 bases from V and 5 bases from J; bases unmatched to any gene: 9. Germline CDR1 reads SEHNR; CDR2 reads FQNEAQ (reference sequence). This CDR3 region has 17 residues. CDR3 amino acids: CASSLALAGDRGDTQYF. Here the CDR3 DNA reads TGTGCCAGCAGCTTAGCGTTAGCGGGGGATCGGGGAGATACGCAGTATTTT.

The genes are TRBV12-2 and TRBJ2-5; the table assigns TRBD1, which was not confirmed against the DNA. TRBV12-2 is a listed pseudogene. The CDR3 spans 16 residues. CDR3 sequence: CASRSWTGGLQKTQYF. The CDR3 bases are TGTGCAAGTCGCTCATGGACAGGGGGTCTCCAAAAGACCCAGTACTTC.

J is TRBJ1-3 and V is TRBV18; TRBD1 aligns across 7 bases. The CDR3 sequence is 16 residues long. Germline values: CDR1 KGHSH, CDR2 LQKENI. The junction had 8 bases not matched to a gene; V was cut back by 3 bases and J by 3 bases. The chain's CDR3 is CASSPNNRGDGNTIYF. In DNA form, the CDR3 reads TGTGCCAGCTCACCGAACAACAGGGGTGATGGAAACACCATATATTTT.

V gene TRBV4-2 combines with J gene TRBJ1-2; 10 bases agree with TRBD1. The CDR3 is 20 residues long. Trimming removed 2 bases from V and 4 bases from J; junction bases left unmatched: 19. Germline V gives CDR1 LGHNA, CDR2 YNFKEQ. The CDR3 spells CASSQLQPTGGAGHLYGYTF. The CDR3 coding sequence is TGTGCCAGCAGCCAACTACAACCGACAGGGGGCGCTGGGCACCTCTATGGCTACACCTTC.

This chain links TRBV19 with TRBJ1-2; 7 bases agree with TRBD1. Germline CDR1 is LNHDA and CDR2 is SQIVND (reference sequence). J was trimmed by 0 bases and V by 7 bases; bases with no gene match: 8. The CDR3 is made up of 15 amino acids. The CDR3 here is CASTNLQGPNYGYTF. CDR3 sequence (DNA): TGTGCCAGTACTAATTTACAGGGGCCTAACTATGGCTACACCTTC.

This rearrangement joins TRBV2 to TRBJ2-3, with D perhaps TRBD1 (5 bases). Trimming cost V 6 bases and J 0 bases, with 16 bases left between them. This CDR3 spans 16 amino acids. CDR1 and CDR2 from the germline V gene are SNHLY and FYNNEI. CDR3: CASSPSGQSSTDTQYF. In DNA form, the CDR3 reads TGTGCCAGCAGCCCATCAGGGCAATCTAGCACAGATACGCAGTATTTT.

CDR3 protein: CASSPGGGPDLETQYF. Here the CDR3 DNA reads TGTGCCAGCAGCCCAGGGGGCGGCCCGGATCTAGAGACCCAGTACTTC. The V gene is TRBV11-2, the J gene TRBJ2-5; the match to TRBD1 covers 8 bases. The CDR3 loop spans 16 amino acids. V dropped 5 bases and J dropped 4; count of bases not matched to a gene: 12. The germline gives CDR1 SGHAT, CDR2 FQNNGV.

The chain links TRBV18 to TRBJ2-3; D is perhaps TRBD2 (5 bases). Germline loops: CDR1 KGHSH, CDR2 LQKENI. The CDR3 runs to 14 residues. The V end lost 11 bases, the J end lost 2 bases, and 17 bases lay between the germline ends. CDR3 region: CAAGGSSSTDTQYF. The CDR3, as DNA: TGTGCCGCCGGAGGTAGCAGCTCCACAGATACGCAGTATTTT.

The chain recombines TRBV7-2 with TRBJ2-7; a weak D match, TRBD1 (6 bases). The CDR3 is 14 residues long. V was shortened by 5 bases and J by 0 bases, with 11 bases between the two germline ends. Germline values: CDR1 SGHTA, CDR2 FQGNSA. CDR3 sequence: CASSQMDSSYEQYF. In nucleotides, the CDR3 is TGTGCCAGCAGCCAAATGGACAGCTCCTACGAGCAGTACTTC. Full variable domain (outside the CDR3, taken from reference TRBV7-2 and TRBJ2-7): GAGVSQSPSNKVTEKGKDVELRCDPISGHTALYWYRQSLGQGLEFLIYFQGNSAPDKSGLPSDRFSAERTGGSVSTLTIQRTQQEDSAVYLCASSQMDSSYEQYFGPGTRLTVT.

The chain combines TRBV6-5 with TRBJ2-3; the match to TRBD1 covers 7 bases. CDR3 size: 15 residues. V was clipped by 8 bases and J by 2 bases; unmatched bases: 10. The V gene's germline CDR1 is MNHEY and CDR2 SVGAGI. Written as DNA, the CDR3 is TGTGCCAGCGTAACTGGACAGGCGATCACAGATACGCAGTATTTT. Protein product: CASVTGQAITDTQYF.

The chain combines TRBV2 with TRBJ2-3; 9 positions match TRBD2. This CDR3 comprises 16 residues. Germline V lookup: CDR1 SNHLY, CDR2 FYNNEI. Trimming took 0 bases from V and 3 from J; bases not matched to a gene: 4. Here the CDR3 reads CASSEAGGGVTDTQYF. CDR3 nucleotides: TGTGCCAGCAGTGAAGCAGGCGGGGGGGTGACAGATACGCAGTATTTT.

This chain links TRBV29-1 with TRBJ1-2; 7 nucleotides agree with TRBD1. J was trimmed by 7 bases and V by 1 base; bases with no gene match: 6. The germline gives CDR1 SQVTM, CDR2 ANQGSEA. The CDR3 extends over 13 amino acids. As DNA, the CDR3 is TGCAGCGTTGAAGTAGGGGGCCGGGGTGGCTACACCTTC. Encoded protein: CSVEVGGRGGYTF.

J is TRBJ2-7 and V is TRBV5-1; 8 nucleotides agree with TRBD1. Germline V lookup: CDR1 SGHRS, CDR2 YFSETQ. The CDR3 extends over 15 amino acids. With V trimmed by 2 bases and J by 7 bases, 11 bases remained unmatched. The CDR3 loop is CASSFAGQGSTEQYF. CDR3 nucleotide sequence: TGCGCCAGCAGCTTTGCCGGACAGGGCTCTACAGAGCAGTACTTC.

This clone appeared a single time. The chain has TRBV5-4 and TRBJ2-6; 8 nucleotides match TRBD1. CDR3 length: 18 amino acids. Germline V gene lookup returns CDR1 SGHNT and CDR2 YYREEE (reference sequence). The J segment lost 4 bases and the V segment lost 4 bases, leaving 13 bases of the junction unmatched. The CDR3 loop is CASSRRQGIISGANVLTF. The CDR3 bases are TGTGCCAGCAGCCGCCGACAGGGGATAATCTCGGGGGCCAACGTCCTGACTTTC. The full variable domain, completed using reference TRBV5-4 and TRBJ2-6, is ETGVTQSPTHLIKTRGQQVTLRCSSQSGHNTVSWYQQALGQGPQFIFQYYREEENGRGNFPPRFSGLQFPNYSSELNVNALELDDSALYLCASSRRQGIISGANVLTFGAGSRLTVL.

The chain employs TRBV25-1 and TRBJ2-1, with D maybe TRBD1 (6 bases). This CDR3 region has 15 residues. Per germline, CDR1 MGHDK and CDR2 SYGVNS. V was pared by 0 bases and J by 9 bases, with 15 bases between. In DNA, the CDR3 is TGTGCCAGCAGTGAATACAGGGGACCAACGAGTGAGCAGTTCTTC. This sequence encodes CASSEYRGPTSEQFF.

V is TRBV9 and J is TRBJ2-7, with 8 bases matching TRBD1. The V and J ends lost 0 bases and 7 bases, in that order; junction bases with no gene match: 0. The CDR3 is 12 amino acids. CDR1 is SGDLS and CDR2 is YYNGEE in the germline V gene. CDR3 sequence reads: CASSVDRGEQYF. The CDR3 DNA reads TGTGCCAGCAGCGTAGACAGGGGGGAGCAGTACTTC.

The rearrangement links TRBV5-6 to TRBJ1-3; D unclear. V gave up 5 bases and J gave up 0 bases, with 15 bases separating them. This CDR3 region has 16 residues. CDR1 and CDR2 (germline): SGHDT, YYEEEE. The CDR3 DNA reads as TGTGCCAGCAGGTCTCGCGACCGAGGCTCTGGAAACACCATATATTTT. Its protein product is CASRSRDRGSGNTIYF.

The CDR3 reads CASSPEGRDNQPQHF. The CDR3 DNA reads as TGTGCCAGCAGCCCGGAAGGACGGGACAATCAGCCCCAGCATTTT. The rearrangement uses TRBV5-8 and TRBJ1-5; D is ambiguous. The germline V gene has CDR1 SGHTS and CDR2 YDEGEE. Trimming removed 4 bases from V and 3 bases from J, with 14 bases in between. The CDR3 runs 15 residues.

The chain joins TRBV5-1 to TRBJ2-2, with 10 bases matching TRBD2. J was trimmed by 3 bases and V by 3 bases; bases with no gene match: 2. The CDR3 sequence is 15 residues long. The germline V gene encodes CDR1 SGHRS and CDR2 YFSETQ. The CDR3 sequence is CASSYLAGDTGELFF. The CDR3 bases are TGCGCCAGCAGCTACCTAGCGGGGGACACCGGGGAGCTGTTTTTT.

This clone was seen a handful of times. The chain uses TRBV27 and TRBJ1-5; 10 positions match TRBD1. V shed 1 base and J 2 bases; nucleotides not matched to a gene: 2. The germline V gene has CDR1 MNHEY and CDR2 SMNVEV (reference sequence). The length of the CDR3 is 16 residues. The chain's CDR3 is CASSLLGQGGNQPQHF. In nucleotides, the CDR3 is TGTGCCAGCAGTTTATTAGGACAGGGGGGCAATCAGCCCCAGCATTTT.

The V gene is TRBV9, the J gene TRBJ1-2; no firm D call. CDR3 length: 14 residues. Trimming cost V 0 bases and J 5 bases, with 11 bases left between them. CDR1 is SGDLS, CDR2 YYNGEE, per germline. The CDR3 loop is CASSVDPVNYGYTF. The CDR3 coding sequence is TGTGCCAGCAGCGTAGATCCAGTCAATTATGGCTACACCTTC.

This chain links TRBV5-1 with TRBJ2-7; 11 bases are shared with TRBD2. V dropped 2 bases and J dropped 6; count of bases not matched to a gene: 7. The germline V gene encodes CDR1 SGHRS and CDR2 YFSETQ. This CDR3 comprises 15 residues. CDR3 in DNA: TGCGCCAGCAGCTTTTATAGCGGGGGGGCCCTCGAGCAGTACTTC. Translation gives CASSFYSGGALEQYF.

The rearrangement links TRBV1 to TRBJ1-5. TRBV1 counts as a pseudogene. This CDR3 comprises 13 residues. CDR3 in amino acids: CTSSRPGRRPQHF. The CDR3 region has the DNA TGCACCAGCAGCCGGCCAGGGAGGCGGCCCCAGCATTTT.

This clone was observed once. The chain links TRBV2 to TRBJ1-1, with a weak D call TRBD1 (6 bases). The germline V gene encodes CDR1 SNHLY and CDR2 FYNNEI. This CDR3 is built from 12 residues. V lost 5 bases and J 6 bases, leaving 10 bases between the germline ends. The CDR3 region is CASSSEGAEAFF. The CDR3 nucleotides read TGTGCCAGCAGTTCCGAGGGGGCTGAAGCTTTCTTT.

The rearrangement uses TRBV9 and TRBJ2-7; weak D call: TRBD1 (6 bases). V dropped 4 bases and J dropped 3 bases, with 11 bases sitting between them. The CDR3 sequence is 13 residues long. Per the germline V gene, CDR1 is SGDLS and CDR2 is YYNGEE. The CDR3 here is CASSPAQGYEQYF. CDR3 nucleotides: TGTGCCAGCAGCCCGGCACAGGGCTACGAGCAGTACTTC. Full variable domain (outside the CDR3, taken from reference TRBV9 and TRBJ2-7): DSGVTQTPKHLITATGQRVTLRCSPRSGDLSVYWYQQSLDQGLQFLIQYYNGEERAKGNILERFSAQQFPDLHSELNLSSLELGDSALYFCASSPAQGYEQYFGPGTRLTVT.

The sample holds a few counts of this clone. This rearrangement joins TRBV5-1 to TRBJ2-5; 8 bases are a match to TRBD2. The junction had 7 bases not matched to a gene; V was cut back by 1 base and J by 5 bases. CDR1 and CDR2 from the germline V gene are SGHRS and YFSETQ. The CDR3 consists of 15 residues. The CDR3 sequence: CASSLTGGPLETQYF. CDR3 in DNA: TGCGCCAGCAGCTTGACGGGGGGGCCTCTTGAGACCCAGTACTTC.